Below, one T cell receptor (beta chain) is given with its context. This entry belongs to a study of PD-L1 blockade in urothelial cancer. The CDR3 extends over 14 amino acids. Germline assignment: CDR1 GTSNPN and CDR2 SVGIG (reference sequence). J gave up 3 bases and V 5 bases, and 7 bases lay outside the gene matches. TCRdb's table, derived via immunoSEQ multiplex PCR, lists solely in-frame clones and lacks some. The sample lists roughly 60,000 clones, around 80% seen once, with 3.5% to 4.5% in the top ten. The sequencing here drew on PBMCs, taken around atezolizumab (anti-PD-L1) treatment. The origin of this receptor is a man between 70 and 80 years old with urothelial cancer. The V gene is TRBV30, the J gene TRBJ2-1; 7 bases line up with TRBD2. In nucleotides, the CDR3 is TGTGCCTGGGTCAGCACTAGCGACTACAATGAGCAGTTCTTC. Encoded protein: CAWVSTSDYNEQFF.